The clone carrying this TCR beta chain appeared once. Its cognate antigen is unknown. These data are taken from a study of shared clonotypes between healthy human individuals. Study background: Each donor contributed plates that comprised three CD4 naive, three CD4 memory, two CD8 naive and one CD8 memory. Study conclusions and caveats: In general, naive subsets displayed greater estimated richness than memory subsets did. Sorted-subset sequencing, rarefaction showed, was incomplete despite large depth.

The germline V and J ends were trimmed by 4 bases and 2 bases, with 9 bases remaining between them. The germline CDR1 and CDR2 sequences are SGHDT and YYEEEE. CDR3 length equals 13 residues. The test was conducted at deep level. Produced via immunoSEQ multiplex PCR; TCRdb's table is partial and in-frame only. The sample shows more than 500,000 clones, 90% to 97% of them seen only once. Sequencing was carried out using naive CD4+ T cells sorted from blood. Subset reported: CD45RA+ positively selected. This chain joins TRBV5-6 and TRBJ2-5; no clear D. This clonotype originated in a young woman in good health. CDR3 nucleotide sequence: TGTGCCAGCAGCCCCGGGCCTCAAGAGACCCAGTACTTC. Amino acid sequence: CASSPGPQETQYF. The entire variable domain, with the rest obtained from reference TRBV5-6 and TRBJ2-5, is as follows: DAGVTQSPTHLIKTRGQQVTLRCSPKSGHDTVSWYQQALGQGPQFIFQYYEEEERQRGNFPDRFSGHQFPNYSSELNVNALLLGDSALYLCASSPGPQETQYFGPGTRLLVL.